Listed below are T cell receptor beta chains from one sample, sequenced in a study of T cell changes during pregnancy in multiple sclerosis. Assay: immunoSEQ multiplex PCR; the TCRdb copy retains only in-frame clones and omits some. The sample records over 40,000 clones, roughly 90% being singletons. This sample comprised peripheral blood, obtained in the second trimester of pregnancy. These receptors came from a female donor in good health, enrolled as a control in a pregnancy study. The CDR3 runs from the conserved cysteine through the conserved F or W. A D gene is named only where the DNA matches it firmly. Rows give clone size only sometimes, using once, few, many, or a class for an expanded clone.

j_call: TRBJ1-1; clone_size: NA; v_call: TRBV28; d_call: NA; cdr3_nt: TGTGCCAGCCGGAGTTCTGCCCTTATGAACACTGAAGCTTTCTTT; cdr3_aa: CASRSSALMNTEAFF
j_call: TRBJ1-4; clone_size: NA; v_call: TRBV30; d_call: NA; cdr3_nt: TGTGCCTGGAGTGCTGGGGGGGGGAGTAATGAAAAACTGTTTTTT; cdr3_aa: CAWSAGGGSNEKLFF
j_call: TRBJ1-1; clone_size: NA; v_call: TRBV15; d_call: NA; cdr3_nt: TGTGCCACCAGCAGAGATTCAGGGGTCACTGAAGCTTTCTTT; cdr3_aa: CATSRDSGVTEAFF
j_call: TRBJ1-5; clone_size: NA; v_call: TRBV5-4; d_call: NA; cdr3_nt: TGTGCCAGCAGCCCGGGTCGCTTACCGCCTCAGCCCCAGCATTTT; cdr3_aa: CASSPGRLPPQPQHF
j_call: TRBJ2-7; clone_size: NA; v_call: TRBV4-3; d_call: NA; cdr3_nt: TGCGCCAGCAGCCAAAACGACGCGGAACCCTACGAGCAGTACTTC; cdr3_aa: CASSQNDAEPYEQYF
j_call: TRBJ2-3; clone_size: NA; v_call: TRBV5-1; d_call: TRBD1; cdr3_nt: TGCGCCAGCAGCTTGGGACGACAGGGTCTAGATACGCAGTATTTT; cdr3_aa: CASSLGRQGLDTQYF
j_call: TRBJ1-1; clone_size: NA; v_call: TRBV7-2; d_call: NA; cdr3_nt: TGTGCCAGCAGCCCTAGGAGGCGCAGCTTTAGCACTGAAGCTTTCTTT; cdr3_aa: CASSPRRRSFSTEAFF
j_call: TRBJ2-3; clone_size: NA; v_call: TRBV5-8; d_call: NA; cdr3_nt: TGTGCCAGCAGCCAACAGGGTTTCACAGATACGCAGTATTTT; cdr3_aa: CASSQQGFTDTQYF
j_call: TRBJ2-1; clone_size: NA; v_call: TRBV7-8; d_call: TRBD2; cdr3_nt: TGTGCCAGCAGCCCGAGACTAGCGGGAGTTTGGTTCTTC; cdr3_aa: CASSPRLAGVWFF
j_call: TRBJ2-1; clone_size: once; v_call: TRBV7-2; d_call: TRBD2; cdr3_nt: TGTGCCAGCAGCCCCCCCGGGACTAGAAATGAGCAGTTCTTC; cdr3_aa: CASSPPGTRNEQFF
j_call: TRBJ2-4; clone_size: once; v_call: TRBV19; d_call: TRBD1; cdr3_nt: TGTGCCAGTAGTAGCCCAAACAGGGGGTCCAAAAACATTCAGTACTTC; cdr3_aa: CASSSPNRGSKNIQYF
j_call: TRBJ1-4; clone_size: once; v_call: TRBV11-3; d_call: NA; cdr3_nt: TGTGCCAGCAGCTGGGGGCAGGGAAGGGAAAAACTGTTTTTT; cdr3_aa: CASSWGQGREKLFF
j_call: TRBJ1-5; clone_size: NA; v_call: TRBV11-2; d_call: NA; cdr3_nt: TGTGCCAGCAGCTTAGAGGGGAGGCCCCAGCATTTT; cdr3_aa: CASSLEGRPQHF
j_call: TRBJ1-5; clone_size: NA; v_call: TRBV7-6; d_call: NA; cdr3_nt: TGTGCCAGCAGCTTAGCCGCCAGAACCGACACTCAGCCCCAGCATTTT; cdr3_aa: CASSLAARTDTQPQHF
j_call: TRBJ2-3; clone_size: NA; v_call: TRBV5-1; d_call: TRBD2; cdr3_nt: TGCGCCAGCAGCTTGGAACTAGCGGGCACAGATACGCAGTATTTT; cdr3_aa: CASSLELAGTDTQYF
j_call: TRBJ2-7; clone_size: once; v_call: TRBV6-5; d_call: TRBD1; cdr3_nt: TGTGCCAGCAGTTATTCCAGGGGGAATGTCTACGAGCAGTACTTC; cdr3_aa: CASSYSRGNVYEQYF
j_call: TRBJ2-2; clone_size: NA; v_call: TRBV27; d_call: TRBD1; cdr3_nt: TGTGCCAGCACCCCCGGGACAGAACCCACCGGGGAGCTGTTTTTT; cdr3_aa: CASTPGTEPTGELFF
j_call: TRBJ2-1; clone_size: NA; v_call: TRBV25-1; d_call: NA; cdr3_nt: TGTGCCAGCCAGGGTCGGGTGAATGAGCAGTTCTTC; cdr3_aa: CASQGRVNEQFF
j_call: TRBJ1-1; clone_size: many; v_call: TRBV5-6; d_call: NA; cdr3_nt: TGTGCCAGCAGCTTGACTCATGATACTGAAGCTTTCTTT; cdr3_aa: CASSLTHDTEAFF
j_call: TRBJ2-3; clone_size: NA; v_call: TRBV11-3; d_call: NA; cdr3_nt: TGTGCCAGCAGCCCCCGGGGGGCCCCGAGTGCAGATACGCAGTATTTT; cdr3_aa: CASSPRGAPSADTQYF
j_call: TRBJ2-7; clone_size: once; v_call: TRBV12-5; d_call: NA; cdr3_nt: TGTGCTAGTGGTTTCAACCCTCGGGACGAGCAGTACTTC; cdr3_aa: CASGFNPRDEQYF
j_call: TRBJ1-5; clone_size: NA; v_call: TRBV6-1; d_call: NA; cdr3_nt: TGTGCCAGCAGTGCATCAGGGATTGGGAATCAGCCCCAGCATTTT; cdr3_aa: CASSASGIGNQPQHF
j_call: TRBJ2-7; clone_size: NA; v_call: TRBV29-1; d_call: NA; cdr3_nt: TGCAGCGTTGGGGCCCTTGGGGAGCAGTACTTC; cdr3_aa: CSVGALGEQYF
j_call: TRBJ1-1; clone_size: NA; v_call: TRBV6-5; d_call: NA; cdr3_nt: TGTGCCAGCAGTGGCCAGACTGAAGCTTTCTTT; cdr3_aa: CASSGQTEAFF
j_call: TRBJ1-1; clone_size: NA; v_call: TRBV19; d_call: NA; cdr3_nt: TGTGCCAGTAGTTCCCAAGGGGCCTATGAAGCTTTCTTT; cdr3_aa: CASSSQGAYEAFF
j_call: TRBJ2-2; clone_size: once; v_call: TRBV4-3; d_call: TRBD1; cdr3_nt: TGCGCCAGCAGCCAAGAGTGGGACAGGGTGACCACCGGGGAGCTGTTTTTT; cdr3_aa: CASSQEWDRVTTGELFF
j_call: TRBJ2-7; clone_size: NA; v_call: TRBV7-6; d_call: TRBD1; cdr3_nt: TGTGCCAGCAGCCGTAGTCACGACAGGGGTTCCTTCTACGAGCAGTACTTC; cdr3_aa: CASSRSHDRGSFYEQYF
j_call: TRBJ2-7; clone_size: NA; v_call: TRBV10-3; d_call: NA; cdr3_nt: TGTGCCATCAGCCTCACGGGATACGAGCAGTACTTC; cdr3_aa: CAISLTGYEQYF
j_call: TRBJ1-5; clone_size: NA; v_call: TRBV10-3; d_call: NA; cdr3_nt: TGTGCCATCAGTGCCGGGTCCCCGGGCAATCAGCCCCAGCATTTT; cdr3_aa: CAISAGSPGNQPQHF
j_call: TRBJ2-4; clone_size: NA; v_call: TRBV19; d_call: NA; cdr3_nt: TGTGCCAGTAGTGCCTCACAGGGACCCCAAAACATTCAGTACTTC; cdr3_aa: CASSASQGPQNIQYF
j_call: TRBJ2-1; clone_size: NA; v_call: TRBV30; d_call: TRBD2; cdr3_nt: TGTGCCTGGAGTAGCGGGAGCCACTCCTACAATGAGCAGTTCTTC; cdr3_aa: CAWSSGSHSYNEQFF
j_call: TRBJ2-3; clone_size: NA; v_call: TRBV2; d_call: TRBD2; cdr3_nt: TGTGCCAGCATGGGACTAGCGGGAGGGCTCGATACGCAGTATTTT; cdr3_aa: CASMGLAGGLDTQYF
j_call: TRBJ2-1; clone_size: NA; v_call: TRBV27; d_call: NA; cdr3_nt: TGTGCCAGCAGTCCTTCCGAAGGCGGGATCTACAATGAGCAGTTCTTC; cdr3_aa: CASSPSEGGIYNEQFF
j_call: TRBJ1-1; clone_size: NA; v_call: TRBV7-2; d_call: TRBD1; cdr3_nt: TGTGCCAGCAGCCGACAGGGGCAGAACACTGAAGCTTTCTTT; cdr3_aa: CASSRQGQNTEAFF
j_call: TRBJ2-1; clone_size: NA; v_call: TRBV18; d_call: NA; cdr3_nt: TGTGCCAGCTCGCCATCACCCCTTACAACGGGAGTGCGGCAGTTCTTC; cdr3_aa: CASSPSPLTTGVRQFF
j_call: TRBJ2-5; clone_size: NA; v_call: TRBV27; d_call: TRBD1; cdr3_nt: TGTGCCAGCAGTCTTAAATCCGGGACAGGACAAGAGACCCAGTACTTC; cdr3_aa: CASSLKSGTGQETQYF
j_call: TRBJ1-1; clone_size: NA; v_call: TRBV19; d_call: NA; cdr3_nt: TGTGCCAGTAAAGGGAGCACGGGGTACATGAACACTGAAGCTTTCTTT; cdr3_aa: CASKGSTGYMNTEAFF
j_call: TRBJ1-5; clone_size: NA; v_call: TRBV6-5; d_call: NA; cdr3_nt: TGTGCCAGCAGTTACGACGGGGGGCTTAATCAGCCCCAGCATTTT; cdr3_aa: CASSYDGGLNQPQHF
j_call: TRBJ1-4; clone_size: NA; v_call: TRBV6-5; d_call: TRBD1; cdr3_nt: TGTGCCAGCTCCGCCAGGGGGCTGTATGAAAAACTGTTTTTT; cdr3_aa: CASSARGLYEKLFF
j_call: TRBJ2-7; clone_size: NA; v_call: TRBV13; d_call: TRBD1; cdr3_nt: TGTGCCAGCAGCCCGGGACAGGGGGACACCTACGAGCAGTACTTC; cdr3_aa: CASSPGQGDTYEQYF
j_call: TRBJ2-5; clone_size: NA; v_call: TRBV9; d_call: NA; cdr3_nt: TGTGCCAGCAGCGAAAGACAGACGGGTAAAGAGACCCAGTACTTC; cdr3_aa: CASSERQTGKETQYF
j_call: TRBJ2-1; clone_size: NA; v_call: TRBV6-1; d_call: NA; cdr3_nt: TGTGCCAGCAGTGGAACGCGGAATGAGCAGTTCTTC; cdr3_aa: CASSGTRNEQFF
j_call: TRBJ2-7; clone_size: NA; v_call: TRBV2; d_call: TRBD2; cdr3_nt: TGTGCCAGCAGTGAGGGAACGGGGGGGCCGCCCGAGCAGTACTTC; cdr3_aa: CASSEGTGGPPEQYF
j_call: TRBJ2-5; clone_size: once; v_call: TRBV18; d_call: TRBD1; cdr3_nt: TGTGCCAGCTCACCTGAAACAGGGGCCCAAGAGACCCAGTACTTC; cdr3_aa: CASSPETGAQETQYF
j_call: TRBJ1-2; clone_size: NA; v_call: TRBV2; d_call: NA; cdr3_nt: TGTGCCAGCAGTATGGGCAGGGAAGATGGCTACACCTTC; cdr3_aa: CASSMGREDGYTF
j_call: TRBJ2-3; clone_size: NA; v_call: TRBV9; d_call: TRBD2; cdr3_nt: TGTGCCAGCAATGCGGGGGGGCTTGCAGATACGCAGTATTTT; cdr3_aa: CASNAGGLADTQYF
j_call: TRBJ1-5; clone_size: NA; v_call: TRBV6-5; d_call: NA; cdr3_nt: TGTGCCAGCAGCAGATTAAAGAATCAGCCCCAGCATTTT; cdr3_aa: CASSRLKNQPQHF
j_call: TRBJ1-1; clone_size: once; v_call: TRBV11-2; d_call: NA; cdr3_nt: TGTGCCAGCAGCTTAGGTCACGGGAACACTGAAGCTTTCTTT; cdr3_aa: CASSLGHGNTEAFF
j_call: TRBJ2-7; clone_size: NA; v_call: TRBV5-1; d_call: TRBD2; cdr3_nt: TGCGCCAGCAGCTTGCCGCGACTAGCGGGAGACTACGAGCAGTACTTC; cdr3_aa: CASSLPRLAGDYEQYF
j_call: TRBJ2-7; clone_size: NA; v_call: TRBV10-1; d_call: NA; cdr3_nt: TGCGCCACTTGCCTTCACTTCTACGAGCAGTACTTC; cdr3_aa: CATCLHFYEQYF
j_call: TRBJ2-7; clone_size: NA; v_call: TRBV19; d_call: TRBD1; cdr3_nt: TGTGCCAGTAGTATAGGGCAGGGGGCACAAGGGCAGTACTTC; cdr3_aa: CASSIGQGAQGQYF
j_call: TRBJ2-7; clone_size: NA; v_call: TRBV9; d_call: NA; cdr3_nt: TGTGCCAGCAGCGTCACAGAACAGAGCTACGAGCAGTACTTC; cdr3_aa: CASSVTEQSYEQYF
j_call: TRBJ2-7; clone_size: NA; v_call: TRBV29-1; d_call: TRBD1; cdr3_nt: TGCAGCGTCCCGGGTAGGACAGGGGTTGGGTACGAGCAGTACTTC; cdr3_aa: CSVPGRTGVGYEQYF
j_call: TRBJ2-7; clone_size: NA; v_call: TRBV27; d_call: NA; cdr3_nt: TGTGCCAGCAGTTTACCCAGGGCTCCTCTTTACGAGCAGTACTTC; cdr3_aa: CASSLPRAPLYEQYF
j_call: TRBJ2-1; clone_size: NA; v_call: TRBV7-2; d_call: NA; cdr3_nt: TGTGCCAGCAGAGGCTTGGGGGCTACCTACAATGAGCAGTTCTTC; cdr3_aa: CASRGLGATYNEQFF
j_call: TRBJ2-3; clone_size: NA; v_call: TRBV9; d_call: TRBD2; cdr3_nt: TGTGCCAGCAGCCGTAGCGGGGGGGTCACAGATACGCAGTATTTT; cdr3_aa: CASSRSGGVTDTQYF
j_call: TRBJ2-7; clone_size: NA; v_call: TRBV6-6; d_call: TRBD1; cdr3_nt: TGTGCCAGCAGTTCGACAAAACCCGGGACAGGGGGCGAGCAGTACTTC; cdr3_aa: CASSSTKPGTGGEQYF
j_call: TRBJ1-2; clone_size: NA; v_call: TRBV19; d_call: TRBD1; cdr3_nt: TGTGCCAGTAGTATAGAGGGGGACAGACTATCTAACTATGGCTACACCTTC; cdr3_aa: CASSIEGDRLSNYGYTF
j_call: TRBJ1-2; clone_size: NA; v_call: TRBV27; d_call: NA; cdr3_nt: TGTGCCACCTCACCGACAGGCTTCCTCTATGGCTACACCTTC; cdr3_aa: CATSPTGFLYGYTF